This passage covers 23 T cell receptor beta chains from one sample sequenced in a study of T cells in tuberculosis (dated by TCRdb to 2016 to 2019). Libraries were constructed by the immunoSEQ multiplex PCR assay. This immuneACCESS table, as held by TCRdb, lists in-frame sequences with V and J called but not all clones. Of the missing ones, under half trace to an unresolved V gene in checked studies; the others have no known cause. The sample table contains roughly 92,000 clones; only one count was recorded for approximately 90% of them. Under 2.5% of the sample is held by the ten biggest clonotypes. After being thawed and rested overnight, PBMC were stained with GMM-loaded CD1B tetramer, a Live/Dead dye and anti-CD3, and were then sorted on a FACS Aria II. C32 glucose monomycolate purified from Rhodococcus equi was loaded onto CD1B tetramers. Sequencing was done on a sample of CD1b-GMM tetramer-negative cells sorted from PBMCs. This specimen's cell subset or site label, interpreted: T cells not binding CD1B-GMM tetramer, sorted from same donor. The receptor set was obtained from an adult woman with latent tuberculosis.

The V gene is TRBV4-3, the J gene TRBJ2-6; 13 bases are shared with TRBD2. The CDR3 spans 18 residues. The germline V gene has CDR1 LGHNA and CDR2 YSLEER. With V trimmed by 5 bases and J by 4 bases, 8 bases remained unmatched. The CDR3 DNA is TGCGCCAGCAGCGCCGGACTAGCGGGGGCGTGGGGGGCCAACGTCCTGACTTTC. Translated: CASSAGLAGAWGANVLTF.

V is TRBV19 and J is TRBJ1-1; 8 bases match TRBD1. Looked up from germline, CDR1 is LNHDA and CDR2 is SQIVND (reference sequence). The CDR3 runs 16 residues. V trimming: 6 bases; J trimming: 0 bases; junction bases outside the gene matches: 9. This CDR3 is CASREGTGLLNTEAFF. In DNA form, the CDR3 reads TGTGCCAGTAGGGAGGGGACAGGCCTTCTGAACACTGAAGCTTTCTTT.

This chain uses TRBV19 with TRBJ2-7; tentatively, D is TRBD1 (5 bases). Germline loops: CDR1 LNHDA, CDR2 SQIVND (reference sequence). The CDR3 contains 14 residues. V shed 7 bases and J shed 3 bases, with 16 bases lying between them. For the CDR3, the DNA is TGTGCCAGTAACCCCAACGGCAGGGTCTACGAGCAGTACTTC. Amino acid sequence: CASNPNGRVYEQYF.

This chain joins TRBV14 and TRBJ2-3; D ambiguous. The ends were cut back, 1 base at V and 3 bases at J, with 14 bases in the middle. This CDR3 has 16 amino acids. Per the germline V gene, CDR1 is SGHDN and CDR2 is FVKESK. DNA for the CDR3: TGTGCCAGCAGCCAAGTTAGAGTTCTGAATACAGATACGCAGTATTTT. Amino acid sequence: CASSQVRVLNTDTQYF.

The CDR3 DNA sequence: TGTGCCAGCAGCTACGACAGGGCTCCCTATGGCTACACCTTC. As protein: CASSYDRAPYGYTF. V is TRBV6-5 and J is TRBJ1-2; TRBD1 aligns across 7 bases. There are 14 residues in the CDR3. Per germline, CDR1 MNHEY and CDR2 SVGAGI. V was clipped by 6 bases and J by 4 bases; unmatched bases: 8.

As concerns this clone: At one end the junction does not follow the germline gene, possibly because of a read error. V and J are TRBV7-7 and TRBJ2-5, with 8 bases matching TRBD1. The CDR3 runs to 14 residues. Germline CDR1 SSHAT, CDR2 FNYEAQ (reference sequence). The CDR3 region is CASSPDRVGETQYF. The CDR3, as DNA: TGTGCTAGCAGCCCGGACAGGGTTGGGGAGACCCAGTACTTC.

The rearrangement uses TRBV19 and TRBJ2-3; TRBD2 might be the D (6 bases). The germline gives CDR1 LNHDA, CDR2 SQIVND (reference sequence). CDR3 size: 14 residues. V lost 3 bases, J lost 3 bases, and 10 bases lay in between. This chain's CDR3 is CASSIFGGTDTQYF. CDR3 sequence (DNA): TGTGCCAGTAGTATTTTTGGGGGGACAGATACGCAGTATTTT. Variable domain in full (rest from reference TRBV19 and TRBJ2-3): DGGITQSPKYLFRKEGQNVTLSCEQNLNHDAMYWYRQDPGQGLRLIYYSQIVNDFQKGDIAEGYSVSREKKESFPLTVTSAQKNPTAFYLCASSIFGGTDTQYFGPGTRLTVL.

The chain joins TRBV28 to TRBJ2-3, with 7 positions matching TRBD1. Unmatched junction bases numbered 5, after V lost 5 bases and J lost 0 bases. Germline loops: CDR1 MDHEN, CDR2 SYDVKM. This CDR3 is built from 15 residues. CDR3 residues: CASSTSGQSTDTQYF. Written as DNA, the CDR3 is TGTGCCAGCAGTACCTCGGGACAGAGCACAGATACGCAGTATTTT.

The chain combines TRBV2 with TRBJ1-6, with D possibly matching TRBD1 (5 bases). This CDR3 region has 13 residues. Germline-derived CDR1 and CDR2 are SNHLY and FYNNEI. Trimming took off 7 bases at V and 6 bases at J, with 10 bases between the two ends. The chain's CDR3 is CASIRQTNSPLHF. CDR3 DNA: TGTGCCAGCATTCGACAGACTAATTCACCCCTCCACTTT.

The chain couples TRBV5-6 to TRBJ1-1; tentatively, D is TRBD1 (6 bases). Trimming left V 2 bases short and J 2 bases short, with 16 bases between. This CDR3 has 16 residues. The V gene's germline CDR1 is SGHDT and CDR2 YYEEEE. The CDR3 loop reads CASSLRIGQINTEAFF. In DNA, the CDR3 is TGTGCCAGCAGCTTACGCATCGGACAGATAAACACTGAAGCTTTCTTT.

The chain has TRBV29-1 and TRBJ1-1, with TRBD1 matching 7 bases. The CDR3 length is 13 residues. Germline CDR1 reads SQVTM; CDR2 reads ANQGSEA. V shed 7 bases and J 0 bases; nucleotides not matched to a gene: 5. The CDR3 region has the DNA TGCAGCGGTAGACAGGGAATGAACACTGAAGCTTTCTTT. Translating gives CSGRQGMNTEAFF.

This clone was detected only once. V usage is TRBV2 and J usage is TRBJ1-2, with a tentative D call TRBD1 (6 bases). Germline CDR1 reads SNHLY; CDR2 reads FYNNEI. The CDR3 has 14 amino acids. V shed 3 bases and J shed 7 bases, with 15 bases lying between them. CDR3 sequence: CASSDSDRLGGYTF. CDR3 nucleotides: TGTGCCAGCAGTGACTCTGACAGGTTGGGTGGCTACACCTTC.

The chain combines TRBV13 with TRBJ2-5, with 7 bases matching TRBD1. CDR1 is PRHDT, CDR2 FYEKMQ, per germline (reference sequence). V dropped 0 bases and J dropped 5; count of bases not matched to a gene: 6. This CDR3 is 15 amino acids long. The CDR3 reads CASSLGTGWQETQYF. The CDR3 coding sequence is TGTGCCAGCAGCTTAGGGACAGGGTGGCAGGAGACCCAGTACTTC.

The rearrangement links TRBV11-2 to TRBJ1-2; 11 bases map to TRBD1. Trimming removed 2 bases from V and 3 bases from J; junction bases left unmatched: 8. Germline loops: CDR1 SGHAT, CDR2 FQNNGV. The CDR3 extends over 17 amino acids. CDR3 bases: TGTGCCAGCAGCTTATCCATGAGGGGACAGGGGGACTATGGCTACACCTTC. Amino acids: CASSLSMRGQGDYGYTF.

The rearrangement joins TRBV9 to TRBJ1-1; D is unresolved. The length of the CDR3 is 13 residues. Trimming removed 5 bases at V and 2 bases at J, with 10 bases between. The germline CDR1 and CDR2 sequences are SGDLS and YYNGEE. CDR3: CASSAGSNTEAFF. In DNA, the CDR3 is TGTGCCAGCAGTGCTGGGAGTAACACTGAAGCTTTCTTT. Full variable domain (rest looked up from reference TRBV9 and TRBJ1-1): DSGVTQTPKHLITATGQRVTLRCSPRSGDLSVYWYQQSLDQGLQFLIQYYNGEERAKGNILERFSAQQFPDLHSELNLSSLELGDSALYFCASSAGSNTEAFFGQGTRLTVV.

The rearrangement links TRBV7-9 to TRBJ1-6; 7 bases map to TRBD1. From germline, CDR1 is SEHNR and CDR2 FQNEAQ (reference sequence). J lost 3 bases, V lost 1 base, and 0 bases had no gene match. This CDR3 comprises 15 residues. As DNA, the CDR3 is TGTGCCAGCAGCTTAGGACAGGGCTATAATTCACCCCTCCACTTT. Translated: CASSLGQGYNSPLHF.

The chain links TRBV7-6 to TRBJ2-3; 7 bases fit TRBD2. Germline lookup yields CDR1 SGHVS and CDR2 FNYEAQ. The CDR3 consists of 15 residues. V was clipped by 5 bases and J by 0 bases; unmatched bases: 5. The CDR3 DNA reads TGTGCCAGCAGCGAAGCGGGGAGTAGCACAGATACGCAGTATTTT. Encoded protein: CASSEAGSSTDTQYF.

V and J are TRBV19 and TRBJ1-5, with D possibly TRBD1 on 6 matching bases. V was pared by 5 bases and J by 0 bases, with 14 bases between. The CDR3 has 16 amino acids. Germline V CDR1 and CDR2: LNHDA, SQIVND (reference sequence). The CDR3, as DNA: TGTGCCAGTAGTGTCCGGAGGACAGATAGCAATCAGCCCCAGCATTTT. Translating gives CASSVRRTDSNQPQHF.

This clone has more than one count but fewer than ten. The rearrangement links TRBV4-2 to TRBJ2-5; the match to TRBD2 covers 10 bases. Germline V gene lookup returns CDR1 LGHNA and CDR2 YNFKEQ. CDR3 length equals 18 residues. V shed 5 bases, J shed 5 bases, and the junction held 17 bases outside the gene matches. This CDR3 reads CASSKNPEGAGGRETQYF. DNA for the CDR3: TGTGCCAGCAGCAAGAACCCCGAAGGAGCGGGGGGGCGGGAGACCCAGTACTTC.

This rearrangement joins TRBV5-1 to TRBJ1-1, with a tentative D call TRBD1 (6 bases). V lost 0 bases and J 1 base, leaving 10 bases between the germline ends. Looked up from germline, CDR1 is SGHRS and CDR2 is YFSETQ. The CDR3 loop spans 15 amino acids. The CDR3 region has the DNA TGCGCCAGCAGCTTGGAGTTAGGGGGGAACACTGAAGCTTTCTTT. This translates into CASSLELGGNTEAFF.

The V call is TRBV6-1, the J call TRBJ1-1, with D possibly TRBD1 on 5 matching bases. V lost 3 bases and J lost 4, with 9 bases in between. This CDR3 is 13 amino acids long. Per the germline V gene, CDR1 is MNHNS and CDR2 is SASEGT. The CDR3 coding sequence is TGTGCCAGCAGTGACAAGGGGCGCACTGAAGCTTTCTTT. Translating gives CASSDKGRTEAFF.

This chain links TRBV6-1 with TRBJ2-7; no clear D. The CDR3 contains 15 residues. Deletions cut 7 bases from V and 0 bases from J, with 16 bases between. In germline, CDR1 is MNHNS, CDR2 SASEGT. The CDR3 DNA sequence: TGTGCCAGCAAACCCCGGGTTACAAGCTCCTACGAGCAGTACTTC. Translating it yields CASKPRVTSSYEQYF.

This chain uses TRBV29-1 with TRBJ2-1; 15 positions agree with TRBD2. CDR1 and CDR2 from the germline V gene are SQVTM and ANQGSEA. CDR3 length: 14 residues. Losses at the gene ends were 7 bases for V and 6 bases for J; bases not matched to a gene: 4. The CDR3 nucleotides are TGCAGCGCCGGACTAGCGGGGGGGCCCAATGAGCAGTTCTTC. Encoded protein: CSAGLAGGPNEQFF.